Below are 26 T cell receptor beta chains sequenced from a single sample in a study of T cell responses to AZD1222 COVID-19 vaccine. Method: immunoSEQ multiplex PCR; TCRdb's copy keeps in-frame clones and lacks some. The table lists some 120,000 clones, more than 70% of them singletons. Sequenced here: peripheral blood, sampled on day 0 of AZD1222 vaccination. The receptors originated from an adult in good health.

The gene calls are TRBV18 and TRBJ1-1; perhaps TRBD1 as D (6 bases). This CDR3 region has 16 residues. Germline CDR1 KGHSH, CDR2 LQKENI. V was cut by 2 bases and J by 0 bases, with 13 bases left in between. CDR3 amino acids: CASSPGGGQVNTEAFF. CDR3 nucleotide sequence: TGTGCCAGCTCACCAGGGGGCGGGCAGGTGAACACTGAAGCTTTCTTT.

V and J are TRBV10-3 and TRBJ1-2, with 7 positions matching TRBD1. V trimming: 4 bases; J trimming: 6 bases; junction bases outside the gene matches: 8. The CDR3 consists of 14 residues. Germline assignment: CDR1 ENHRY and CDR2 SYGVKD. CDR3 protein: CAISVDRERDGYTF. The CDR3 nucleotides read TGTGCCATCAGTGTTGACAGGGAGAGGGATGGCTACACCTTC.

V gene TRBV6-2 or TRBV6-3 combines with J gene TRBJ1-2; D not resolved. The length of the CDR3 is 14 residues. Germline V gives CDR1 MNHEY, CDR2 SVGEGT. V lost 7 bases, J lost 8 bases, and 20 bases lay in between. CDR3 nucleotide sequence: TGTGCCAGCACCCCAGGACGGGAAACCGGGGGCTACACCTTC. It yields the protein CASTPGRETGGYTF.

This chain joins TRBV7-9 and TRBJ1-1; D is ambiguous. This CDR3 spans 13 amino acids. The ends were cut back, 2 bases at V and 5 bases at J, with 9 bases in the middle. Germline V gene lookup returns CDR1 SEHNR and CDR2 FQNEAQ (reference sequence). The CDR3 loop reads CASSLMERTEAFF. The CDR3 nucleotides read TGTGCCAGCAGCTTAATGGAGAGGACTGAAGCTTTCTTT.

The chain carries TRBV4-1 and TRBJ1-2; D ambiguous. V lost 0 bases, J lost 4 bases, and 9 bases lay in between. From germline, CDR1 is MGHRA and CDR2 YSYEKL. There are 14 residues in the CDR3. The CDR3 DNA follows: TGCGCCAGCAGCCAAGACAAAACGTTCTATGGCTACACCTTC. Protein: CASSQDKTFYGYTF.

This rearrangement joins TRBV27 to TRBJ2-3; no clear D. The V end was cut by 3 bases, the J end by 6 bases, with 10 bases between. This CDR3 comprises 13 residues. CDR1 is MNHEY, CDR2 SMNVEV, per germline (reference sequence). The CDR3 sequence is CASSFHQSDTQYF. The CDR3 DNA sequence: TGTGCCAGCAGTTTCCACCAGTCCGATACGCAGTATTTT.

This clone occurred a few times. The chain carries TRBV28 and TRBJ1-2; 7 nucleotides match TRBD1. Germline CDR1 reads MDHEN; CDR2 reads SYDVKM. Germline trimming cut 3 bases from V and 4 bases from J; bases unmatched to any gene: 11. This CDR3 comprises 16 residues. The CDR3: CASSFRDVQGSYGYTF. CDR3 coding DNA: TGTGCCAGCAGTTTCCGGGATGTACAGGGGTCCTATGGCTACACCTTC.

This chain uses TRBV2 with TRBJ1-1; TRBD1 agrees at 12 bases. With V trimmed by 7 bases and J by 10 bases, 16 bases remained unmatched. The V gene's germline CDR1 is SNHLY and CDR2 FYNNEI. The CDR3 is 16 residues long. CDR3 in amino acids: CASTRTGQGAFKGAFF. CDR3 DNA sequence: TGTGCCAGCACCCGAACGGGACAGGGGGCGTTTAAGGGAGCTTTCTTT.

This sequence joins TRBV27 and TRBJ1-2, with 7 bases that match TRBD1. The CDR3 runs to 15 residues. CDR1 and CDR2 from the germline V gene are MNHEY and SMNVEV (reference sequence). Trimming removed 5 bases from V and 5 bases from J; junction bases left unmatched: 11. CDR3 protein: CASSPSRTGAYGYTF. The CDR3 DNA reads TGTGCCAGCAGTCCGTCTCGGACAGGAGCGTATGGCTACACCTTC.

The J gene is TRBJ1-2, the V gene TRBV3-1 (or the pseudogene TRBV3-2); 7 bases are shared with TRBD1. The CDR3 has 15 amino acids. Germline CDR1 reads LGHDT; CDR2 reads YNNKEL (reference sequence). Trimming at V came to 4 bases and at J to 0 bases, leaving 5 bases not matched to a gene. The CDR3 protein is CASSLAGGSNYGYTF. The CDR3 region has the DNA TGTGCCAGCAGCCTAGCAGGGGGATCTAACTATGGCTACACCTTC.

The chain is built from TRBV5-1 and TRBJ2-5; D unresolved. Germline V gene sequence: CDR1 SGHRS, CDR2 YFSETQ. The CDR3 covers 13 residues. The V end lost 3 bases, the J end lost 4 bases, and 10 bases lay between the germline ends. CDR3 residues: CASSSPPAETQYF. CDR3 nucleotide sequence: TGCGCCAGCAGCTCTCCCCCCGCAGAGACCCAGTACTTC.

V and J are TRBV9 and TRBJ1-4; no reliable D call. V lost 2 bases and J 5 bases, leaving 10 bases between the germline ends. The CDR3 is made up of 14 amino acids. CDR1 is SGDLS and CDR2 is YYNGEE in the germline V gene. The CDR3 loop is CASSVGPRNEKLFF. The CDR3 coding sequence is TGTGCCAGCAGCGTTGGACCTCGAAATGAAAAACTGTTTTTT.

The rearrangement uses TRBV28 and TRBJ1-2; no definite D call. V lost 4 bases and J lost 5, with 11 bases in between. Germline assignment: CDR1 MDHEN and CDR2 SYDVKM. There are 13 residues in the CDR3. The CDR3 is CASSSSRLYGYTF. CDR3 sequence (DNA): TGTGCCAGCAGTTCGAGTAGACTATATGGCTACACCTTC.

V is TRBV13 and J is TRBJ2-7, with TRBD1 identical over 7 bases. V shed 5 bases and J 3 bases; nucleotides not matched to a gene: 7. CDR1 PRHDT and CDR2 FYEKMQ come from the germline V gene (reference sequence). The CDR3 extends over 14 amino acids. CDR3 sequence: CASSLYNRGYEQYF. CDR3 bases: TGTGCCAGCAGCCTCTACAACAGGGGCTACGAGCAGTACTTC. Full variable domain (remainder filled in from reference TRBV13 and TRBJ2-7): AAGVIQSPRHLIKEKRETATLKCYPIPRHDTVYWYQQGPGQDPQFLISFYEKMQSDKGSIPDRFSAQQFSDYHSELNMSSLELGDSALYFCASSLYNRGYEQYFGPGTRLTVT.

This clone was counted a single time. The chain employs TRBV27 and TRBJ2-7; D may correspond to TRBD1 or TRBD2 (6 bases each). This CDR3 has 13 amino acids. Germline-derived CDR1 and CDR2 are MNHEY and SMNVEV (reference sequence). Trimming took off 3 bases at V and 2 bases at J, with 8 bases between the two ends. Here the CDR3 reads CASSFRGAYEQYF. The DNA of the CDR3 is TGTGCCAGCAGTTTTAGGGGGGCCTACGAGCAGTACTTC.

This sequence joins TRBV2 and TRBJ1-2, with D perhaps matching TRBD1 (6 bases). The V end was cut by 6 bases, the J end by 0 bases, with 14 bases between. Germline CDR1 and CDR2: SNHLY and FYNNEI. There are 15 residues in the CDR3. CDR3 amino acids: CASSPLAGANYGYTF. In DNA, the CDR3 is TGTGCCAGCAGCCCTTTGGCAGGGGCTAACTATGGCTACACCTTC.

The chain employs TRBV24-1 and TRBJ1-5; no firm D call. Trimming took off 9 bases at V and 4 bases at J, with 21 bases between the two ends. Looked up from germline, CDR1 is KGHDR and CDR2 is SFDVKD. The CDR3 is made up of 16 amino acids. CDR3 in amino acids: CATEVGGISGNQPQHF. The CDR3 nucleotides are TGTGCCACCGAAGTGGGAGGGATCTCTGGGAATCAGCCCCAGCATTTT.

The rearrangement joins TRBV4-3 to TRBJ1-2, with D possibly matching TRBD1 (6 bases). V lost 4 bases and J 6 bases, leaving 18 bases between the germline ends. The CDR3 consists of 15 residues. Germline V gives CDR1 LGHNA, CDR2 YSLEER. CDR3 nucleotide sequence: TGCGCCAGCAGCCGGGGGCTCGGGACTCCGGATGGCTACACCTTC. Translating it yields CASSRGLGTPDGYTF.

The genes are TRBV7-9 and TRBJ2-3, with 10 bases that match TRBD1. V lost 8 bases, J lost 3 bases, and 8 bases stayed unmatched. The CDR3 has 15 amino acids. Per germline, CDR1 SEHNR and CDR2 FQNEAQ (reference sequence). CDR3 loop: CASSSGDRGTDTQYF. The CDR3 nucleotides are TGTGCCAGCTCCTCAGGGGACAGGGGAACAGATACGCAGTATTTT.

The J gene is TRBJ2-5, the V gene TRBV7-6; perhaps TRBD2 as D (7 bases). Germline CDR1 reads SGHVS; CDR2 reads FNYEAQ. The V gene lost 9 bases and the J gene lost 0 bases, with 17 bases spanning the gap. The CDR3 is 15 amino acids. As DNA, the CDR3 is TGTGCCAGTAGGGGGACTACTGAGTACCAAGAGACCCAGTACTTC. It encodes CASRGTTEYQETQYF.

The chain recombines TRBV6-9 with TRBJ2-5, with 8 bases aligning to TRBD1. Germline values: CDR1 MNHGY, CDR2 SVAAGI. The CDR3 spans 15 residues. J was trimmed by 4 bases and V by 4 bases; bases with no gene match: 8. CDR3 residues: CASSLTGGTAETQYF. CDR3 bases: TGTGCCAGCAGTTTAACAGGGGGTACAGCAGAGACCCAGTACTTC.

The chain uses TRBV5-3 and TRBJ1-3; possibly TRBD1 for D (6 bases). TRBV5-3 has ORF status, its function being uncertain. The V end lost 3 bases, the J end lost 8 bases, and 18 bases lay between the germline ends. The CDR3 runs to 15 residues. In DNA form, the CDR3 reads TGTGCCAGAAGCTCTAGGGGGACTGTTAAGGACACCATATATTTT. Protein sequence: CARSSRGTVKDTIYF.

The V call is TRBV2, the J call TRBJ2-7; TRBD1 matches 9 bases. The J segment lost 3 bases and the V segment lost 6 bases, leaving 9 bases of the junction unmatched. The CDR3 is 15 residues long. Germline V gene sequence: CDR1 SNHLY, CDR2 FYNNEI. The CDR3 here is CASRETGTGRYEQYF. CDR3 in DNA: TGTGCCAGCAGGGAAACCGGGACAGGGCGCTACGAGCAGTACTTC.

The CDR3: CASSSRTSGRDSYNEQFF. The CDR3 coding sequence is TGTGCCAGCAGTTCCCGGACTAGCGGGAGAGATTCCTACAATGAGCAGTTCTTC. V is TRBV6-2 or TRBV6-3 and J is TRBJ2-7; TRBD2 matches 13 bases. Gene TRBJ2-1 matches the end of the DNA better, so the J call may be wrong. Germline V gene sequence: CDR1 MNHEY, CDR2 SVGEGT. The length of the CDR3 is 18 residues.

The chain joins TRBV6-1 to TRBJ1-5, with 7 bases matching TRBD1. CDR3 length: 15 amino acids. Germline V lookup: CDR1 MNHNS, CDR2 SASEGT. Losses at the gene ends were 3 bases for V and 4 bases for J; bases not matched to a gene: 6. As DNA, the CDR3 is TGTGCCAGCAGTGACATCAACAGGGGTAATCAGCCCCAGCATTTT. Its protein product is CASSDINRGNQPQHF.

This sequence joins TRBV27 and TRBJ2-7; the D gene is possibly TRBD1 (6 bases). Germline V lookup: CDR1 MNHEY, CDR2 SMNVEV (reference sequence). The CDR3 has 13 residues. The ends were cut back, 4 bases at V and 2 bases at J, with 9 bases in the middle. The CDR3 DNA reads as TGTGCCAGCAGTTCTAGGGGGACCTACGAGCAGTACTTC. This translates into CASSSRGTYEQYF.